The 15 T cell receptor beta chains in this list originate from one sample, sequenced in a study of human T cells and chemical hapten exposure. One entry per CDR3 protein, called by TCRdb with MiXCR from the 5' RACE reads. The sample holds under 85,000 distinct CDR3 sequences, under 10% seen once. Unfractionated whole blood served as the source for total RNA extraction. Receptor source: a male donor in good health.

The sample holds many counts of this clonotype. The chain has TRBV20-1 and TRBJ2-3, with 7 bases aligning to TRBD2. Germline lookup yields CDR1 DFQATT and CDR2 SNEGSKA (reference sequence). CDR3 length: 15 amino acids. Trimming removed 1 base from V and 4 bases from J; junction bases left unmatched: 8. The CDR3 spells CSARVPTSRADTQYF. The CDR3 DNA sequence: TGCAGTGCTAGAGTTCCGACTAGCAGGGCAGATACGCAGTATTTT.

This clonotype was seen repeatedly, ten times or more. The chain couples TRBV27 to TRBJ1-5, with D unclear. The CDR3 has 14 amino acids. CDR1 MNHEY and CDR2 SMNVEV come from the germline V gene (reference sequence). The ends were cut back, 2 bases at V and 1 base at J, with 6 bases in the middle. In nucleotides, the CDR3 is TGTGCCAGCAGTTTAATCGGGAGCAATCAGCCCCAGCATTTT. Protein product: CASSLIGSNQPQHF.

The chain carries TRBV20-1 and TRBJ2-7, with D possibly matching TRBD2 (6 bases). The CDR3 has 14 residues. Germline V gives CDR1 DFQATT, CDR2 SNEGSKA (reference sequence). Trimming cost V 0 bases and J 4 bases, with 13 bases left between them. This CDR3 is CSAREEAGRYEQYF. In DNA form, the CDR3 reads TGCAGTGCTAGAGAAGAAGCAGGGAGGTACGAGCAGTACTTC.

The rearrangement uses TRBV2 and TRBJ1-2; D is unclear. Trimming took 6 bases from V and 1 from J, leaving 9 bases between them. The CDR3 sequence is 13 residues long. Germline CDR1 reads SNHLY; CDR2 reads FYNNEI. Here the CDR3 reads CASSPEVNYGYTF. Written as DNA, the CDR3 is TGTGCCAGCAGCCCCGAAGTTAACTATGGCTACACCTTC.

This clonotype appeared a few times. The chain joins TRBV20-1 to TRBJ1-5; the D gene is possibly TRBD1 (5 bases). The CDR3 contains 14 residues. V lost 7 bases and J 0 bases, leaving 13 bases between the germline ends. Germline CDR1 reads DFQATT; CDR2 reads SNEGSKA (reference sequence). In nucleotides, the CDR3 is TGCAGTGTTTGGGGCGGGGATAGCAATCAGCCCCAGCATTTT. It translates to CSVWGGDSNQPQHF.

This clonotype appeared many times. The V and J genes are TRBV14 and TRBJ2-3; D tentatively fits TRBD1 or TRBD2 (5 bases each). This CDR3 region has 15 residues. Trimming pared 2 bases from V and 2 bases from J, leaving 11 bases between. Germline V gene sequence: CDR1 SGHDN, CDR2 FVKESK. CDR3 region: CASSQLAGTTDTQYF. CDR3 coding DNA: TGTGCCAGCAGCCAATTGGCAGGGACCACAGATACGCAGTATTTT.

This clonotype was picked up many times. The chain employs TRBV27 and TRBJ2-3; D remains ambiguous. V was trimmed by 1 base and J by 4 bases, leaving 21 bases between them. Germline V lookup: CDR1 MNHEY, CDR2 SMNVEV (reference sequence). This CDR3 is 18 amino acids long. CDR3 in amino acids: CASSLLGGSSVTADTQYF. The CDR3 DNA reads TGTGCCAGCAGTTTATTGGGCGGATCGTCGGTCACGGCAGATACGCAGTATTTT.

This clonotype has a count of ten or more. The CDR3: CASSLDRGKRGYTF. In DNA form, the CDR3 reads TGTGCCAGCAGTTTAGACAGGGGAAAACGAGGCTACACCTTC. The chain carries TRBV12-3 or TRBV12-4 and TRBJ1-2; 7 nucleotides align to TRBD1. The CDR3 is 14 residues long. Unmatched junction bases numbered 7, after V lost 1 base and J lost 8 bases.

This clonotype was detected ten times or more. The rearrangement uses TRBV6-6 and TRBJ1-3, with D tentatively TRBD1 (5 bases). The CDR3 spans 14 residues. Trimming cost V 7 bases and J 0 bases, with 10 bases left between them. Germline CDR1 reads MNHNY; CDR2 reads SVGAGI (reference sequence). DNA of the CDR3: TGTGCCAGCAACGAGGGGCTCTCTGGAAACACCATATATTTT. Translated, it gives CASNEGLSGNTIYF.

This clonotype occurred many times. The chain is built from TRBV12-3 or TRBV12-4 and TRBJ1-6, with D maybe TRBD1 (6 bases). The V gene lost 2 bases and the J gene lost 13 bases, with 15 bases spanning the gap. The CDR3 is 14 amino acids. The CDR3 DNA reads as TGTGCCAGCAGTTTACCCACCAGGGGAGCGCCCCTCCACTTT. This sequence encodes CASSLPTRGAPLHF.

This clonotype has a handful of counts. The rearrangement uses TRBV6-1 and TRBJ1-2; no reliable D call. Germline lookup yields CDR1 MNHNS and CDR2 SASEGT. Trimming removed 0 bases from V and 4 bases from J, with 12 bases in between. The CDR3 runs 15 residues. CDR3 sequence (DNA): TGTGCCAGCAGTGAAGCGGGCATCCGACTCTATGGCTACACCTTC. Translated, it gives CASSEAGIRLYGYTF.

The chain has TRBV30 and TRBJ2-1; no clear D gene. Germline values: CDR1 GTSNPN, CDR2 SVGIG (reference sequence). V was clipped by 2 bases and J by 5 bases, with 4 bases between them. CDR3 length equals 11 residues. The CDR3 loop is CAWSSNNEQFF. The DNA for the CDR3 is TGTGCCTGGAGTTCCAACAATGAGCAGTTCTTC.

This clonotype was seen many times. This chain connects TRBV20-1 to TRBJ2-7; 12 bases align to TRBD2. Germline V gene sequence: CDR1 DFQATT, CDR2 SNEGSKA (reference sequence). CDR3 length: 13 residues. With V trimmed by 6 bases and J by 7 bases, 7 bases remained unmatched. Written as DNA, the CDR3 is TGCAGTGCAACTAGCGGGAGGATTATTGAGCAGTACTTC. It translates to CSATSGRIIEQYF.

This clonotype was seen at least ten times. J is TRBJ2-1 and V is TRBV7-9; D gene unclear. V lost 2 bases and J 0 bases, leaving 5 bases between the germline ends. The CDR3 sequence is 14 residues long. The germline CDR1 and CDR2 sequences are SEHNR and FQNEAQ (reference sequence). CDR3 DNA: TGTGCCAGCAGCTTACCGGGCTCCTACAATGAGCAGTTCTTC. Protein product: CASSLPGSYNEQFF.

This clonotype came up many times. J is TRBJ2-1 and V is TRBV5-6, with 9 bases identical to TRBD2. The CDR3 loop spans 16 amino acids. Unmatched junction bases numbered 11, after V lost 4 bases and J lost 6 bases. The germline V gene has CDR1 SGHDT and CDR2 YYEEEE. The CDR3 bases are TGTGCCAGCAGCAGGTCCGGGACTAGCCGCTCCAATGAGCAGTTCTTC. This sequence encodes CASSRSGTSRSNEQFF.